This T cell receptor (beta chain) emerged from a study of cytomegalovirus exposure and HLA in healthy donors. Primers: 60 Vbeta forward and 13 Jbeta reverse. As originally analysed: Later reanalysis found around 84 million unique TCR beta chains, roughly 9.9 million of them shared. TCRdb keeps only in-frame clones here, not all; method: immunoSEQ multiplex PCR. That table furnishes V, J and clone size, whereas the DNA furnished D and trimming. The sample has some 120,000 clones; around 80% are singletons. This CDR3 contains 13 residues. Per the germline V gene, CDR1 is SGDLS and CDR2 is YYNGEE. V gave up 3 bases and J gave up 1 base; unmatched junction bases: 0.

Sequenced material: PBMCs. The chain couples TRBV9 to TRBJ1-2; 7 positions agree with TRBD1. This receptor was obtained from a man under 40 in good health and CMV-seropositive. CDR3 sequence reads: CASSDRGNYGYTF. Written as DNA, the CDR3 is TGTGCCAGCAGCGACAGGGGTAACTATGGCTACACCTTC.